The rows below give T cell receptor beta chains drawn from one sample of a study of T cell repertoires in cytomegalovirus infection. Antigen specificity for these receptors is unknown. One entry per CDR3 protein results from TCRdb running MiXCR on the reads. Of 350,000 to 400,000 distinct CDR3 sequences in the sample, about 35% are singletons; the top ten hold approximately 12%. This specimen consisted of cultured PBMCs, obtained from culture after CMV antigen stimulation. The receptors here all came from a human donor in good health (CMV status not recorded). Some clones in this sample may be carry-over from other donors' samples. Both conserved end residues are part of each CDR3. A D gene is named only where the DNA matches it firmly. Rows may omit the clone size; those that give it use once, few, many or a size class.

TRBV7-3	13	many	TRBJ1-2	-	CASSLSQGNGYTF	TGTGCCAGCAGCTTATCACAGGGTAATGGCTACACCTTC
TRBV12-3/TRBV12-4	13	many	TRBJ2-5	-	CASSLRIQETQYF	TGTGCCAGCAGTTTACGTATCCAAGAGACCCAGTACTTC
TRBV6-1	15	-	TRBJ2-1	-	CASSFGLGVSNEQFF	TGTGCCAGCAGTTTCGGTCTAGGCGTTTCCAATGAGCAGTTCTTC
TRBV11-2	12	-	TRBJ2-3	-	CASSLDRGAQYF	TGTGCCAGCAGCTTAGATCGTGGGGCGCAGTATTTT
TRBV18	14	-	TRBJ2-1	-	CASSPFTDNNEQFF	TGTGCCAGCTCACCATTTACAGACAACAATGAGCAGTTCTTC
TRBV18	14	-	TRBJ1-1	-	CASSPRASPTEAFF	TGTGCCAGCTCACCACGTGCCAGTCCCACTGAAGCTTTCTTT
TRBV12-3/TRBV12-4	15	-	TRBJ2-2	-	CASRRTESHTGELFF	TGTGCCAGCAGGAGGACGGAGTCACACACCGGGGAGCTGTTTTTT
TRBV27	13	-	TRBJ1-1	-	CASGMKMNTEAFF	TGTGCCAGCGGTATGAAAATGAACACTGAAGCTTTCTTT
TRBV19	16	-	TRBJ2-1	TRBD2	CASSIAGTSGYNEQFF	TGTGCCAGTAGTATAGCCGGGACTAGCGGTTACAATGAGCAGTTCTTC
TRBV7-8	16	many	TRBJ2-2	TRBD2	CASSRLSGSGTGELFF	TGTGCCAGCAGTCGATTAAGCGGGAGCGGCACCGGGGAGCTGTTTTTT
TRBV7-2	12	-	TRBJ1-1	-	CASSRGGPEAFF	TGTGCCTCCTCTAGGGGAGGGCCTGAAGCTTTCTTT
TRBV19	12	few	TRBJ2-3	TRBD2	CASSLAEDTQYF	TGTGCCAGTAGTCTAGCGGAAGATACGCAGTATTTT
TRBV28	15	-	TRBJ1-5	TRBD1	CASRRGGTDNQPQHF	TGTGCCAGCCGCAGAGGGGGGACAGACAATCAGCCCCAGCATTTT
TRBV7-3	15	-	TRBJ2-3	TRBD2	CASSQLAGSKDTQYF	TGTGCCAGCAGTCAACTAGCGGGATCTAAAGATACGCAGTATTTT
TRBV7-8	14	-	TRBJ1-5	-	CASSPAGSNQPQHF	TGTGCCAGCAGCCCAGCCGGTAGCAATCAGCCCCAGCATTTT
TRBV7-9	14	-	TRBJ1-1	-	CASSPTGQNTEAFF	TGTGCCAGCAGCCCGACAGGTCAAAACACTGAAGCTTTCTTT
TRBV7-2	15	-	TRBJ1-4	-	CASSGRAGHNEKLVF	TGTGCCAGCAGCGGTAGGGCCGGACACAACGAAAAACTGGTTTTT
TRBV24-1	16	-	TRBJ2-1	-	CATSDSAGISYNEQFF	TGTGCCACCAGTGATTCCGCGGGAATCTCCTACAATGAGCAGTTCTTC
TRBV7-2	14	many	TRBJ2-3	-	CASSLRLSTDTQYF	TGTGCCAGCAGCTTACGACTTAGCACAGATACGCAGTATTTT
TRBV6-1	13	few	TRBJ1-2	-	CASRVAAEYGYTF	TGTGCCAGCAGAGTGGCAGCGGAGTATGGCTACACCTTC
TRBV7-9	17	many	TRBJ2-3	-	CASSSARGGVSTDTQYF	TGTGCCAGCAGCTCTGCCCGAGGCGGGGTAAGCACAGATACGCAGTATTTT
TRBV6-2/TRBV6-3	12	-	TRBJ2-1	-	CASSSETREQFF	TGTGCCAGCAGTTCCGAGACTAGAGAGCAGTTCTTC
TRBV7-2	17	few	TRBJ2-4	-	CASSLRPPAGGENIQYF	TGTGCCAGCAGCTTACGGCCCCCGGCAGGGGGGGAAAACATTCAGTACTTC
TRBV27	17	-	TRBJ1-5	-	CASSLFAIFDSNQPQHF	TGTGCCAGCAGTTTATTTGCCATCTTCGATAGCAATCAGCCCCAGCATTTT
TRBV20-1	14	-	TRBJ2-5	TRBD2	CSARELGGGETQYF	TGCAGTGCTAGAGAGCTCGGGGGGGGAGAGACCCAGTACTTC
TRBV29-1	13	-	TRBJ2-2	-	CSVRVLNTGELFF	TGCAGCGTTAGGGTTCTGAACACCGGGGAGCTGTTTTTT
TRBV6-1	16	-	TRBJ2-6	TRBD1	CASKGQDESGANVLTF	TGTGCCAGCAAGGGACAGGACGAGTCTGGGGCCAACGTCCTGACTTTC
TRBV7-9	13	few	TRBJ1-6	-	CASSQKPNSPLHF	TGTGCCAGCAGCCAAAAGCCCAATTCACCCCTCCACTTT
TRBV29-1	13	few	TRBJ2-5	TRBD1	CSVDRTGKGAQYF	TGCAGCGTTGATCGGACAGGGAAAGGGGCCCAGTACTTC
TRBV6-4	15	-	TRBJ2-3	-	CASSETGQGPDTQYF	TGTGCCAGCAGTGAAACGGGGCAGGGGCCGGATACGCAGTATTTT
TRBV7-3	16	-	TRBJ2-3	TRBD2	CASSMTGGGTTDTQYF	TGTGCCAGCAGCATGACGGGCGGGGGAACCACAGATACGCAGTATTTT
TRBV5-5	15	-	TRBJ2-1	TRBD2	CASSYVGGRSSEQFF	TGTGCCAGCAGCTATGTCGGCGGGAGATCGAGTGAGCAGTTCTTC
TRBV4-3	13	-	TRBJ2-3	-	CASSQGQTDTQYF	TGCGCCAGCAGCCAAGGACAGACAGATACGCAGTATTTT
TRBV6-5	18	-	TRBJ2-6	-	CASTFGGLFSSGANVLTF	TGTGCCAGCACTTTCGGAGGACTGTTTAGCTCTGGGGCCAACGTCCTGACTTTC
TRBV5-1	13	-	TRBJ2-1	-	CASSPQGTDEQFF	TGCGCCAGCAGCCCTCAGGGTACGGATGAGCAGTTCTTC
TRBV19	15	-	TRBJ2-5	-	CASSIVGRGGETQYF	TGTGCCAGTAGTATCGTCGGCAGGGGTGGGGAGACCCAGTACTTC
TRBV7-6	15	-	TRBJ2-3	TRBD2	CASSTGLDGADTQYF	TGTGCCAGCAGCACGGGACTAGATGGAGCAGATACGCAGTATTTT
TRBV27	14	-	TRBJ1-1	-	CASSLTGADSEAFF	TGTGCCAGCAGTTTGACGGGGGCCGATAGTGAAGCTTTCTTT
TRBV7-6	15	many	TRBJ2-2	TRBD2	CASSLLTSATGELFF	TGTGCCAGCAGCTTATTAACTAGCGCGACCGGGGAGCTGTTTTTT